This T cell receptor beta chain was profiled in a study of CD8 T cells in ankylosing spondylitis (TCRdb year 2017). Looking at the study overall: To find TCR variants linked to disease, the study profiled T cell receptor beta repertoires in ankylosing spondylitis patients and healthy donors. The whole study cohort included over 85 healthy donors and 25 or so ankylosing spondylitis patients. Peripheral blood was sampled, and synovial fluid was also collected from ankylosing spondylitis patients.

General study outcomes and caveats: The disease-linked clones showed a CD8+ phenotype and occurred at relatively low frequencies in peripheral blood. Blood from ankylosing spondylitis patients appeared to be characterized by a TCR beta motif made up of several highly homologous amino acid variants. Some motif variants were previously reported in synovial fluid and blood of reactive arthritis patients, suggesting common disease-initiation mechanisms. The disease-linked clones were reported to be significantly enriched in matched synovial fluid samples from ankylosing spondylitis patients.

Sequencing instrument: Illumina HiSeq 2500. TCR beta libraries were prepared by quantitative 5'-RACE with molecular barcodes. Per the authors' processing: A new computational method, built on a probabilistic model of VDJ rearrangement, was used to identify disease-linked TCR variants. Starting from the raw public reads, TCRdb applied fastp trimming at Q25, assembled clones with MiXCR and retained in-frame beta chains. For every CDR3 protein sequence, its rows merge into one entry that carries the most common genes and DNA. TCRdb's processing, not the authors' own work, is the source of the V and J calls. Here the sample has hundreds of thousands of distinct CDR3 sequences; about an eighth occur a single time. Less than 0.65% of the sample lies in the top ten. This clonotype was observed a few times. Its target antigen remains unknown. Base quality data are lacking; no much larger clone is found one base away.

According to the germline V gene (reference sequence), CDR1 reads SEHNR and CDR2 reads FQNEAQ. The V end gives up 0 bases and the J end 7 bases, leaving 3 bases in the junction not matched to a gene. Inclusive of the bounding cysteine and phenylalanine, the CDR3 is 13 residues long. The sequence is cut down to CDR3 DNA, 39 bases in frame from base 1. The specimen was blood, either unsorted or a sorted T cell fraction (not recorded which). This clonotype was obtained from a male donor with ankylosing spondylitis. The chain couples TRBV7-9 to TRBJ2-7; TRBD1 aligns with 7 central bases. The nucleotide sequence reads as follows: TGTGCCAGCAGCTTAGCGCAGGGGGATGAGCAGTACTTC. Its protein product is CASSLAQGDEQYF.